This T cell receptor (beta chain) stems from a study of OX40 agonist ivuxolimab in advanced cancers. On this clone itself: Its target is not known.

Repertoires were generated with immunoSEQ multiplex PCR, while TCRdb's copy carries only in-frame clones and drops some. The sample has roughly 79,000 clones, around 92% seen once. The CDR3 is made up of 12 amino acids. Germline V gives CDR1 SQVTM, CDR2 ANQGSEA. Trimming pared 8 bases from V and 1 base from J, leaving 11 bases between. General study results and limits: Among the lowest peripheral clonal expansion occurred in 0.1-3.0 mg/kg partial responders.

The TCR comes from an adult with an advanced solid tumor such as melanoma, head and neck, liver or kidney cancer. The chain carries TRBV29-1 and TRBJ1-1; D is possibly TRBD1 (5 bases). The material was CD4+ or CD8+ T cells sorted from blood, obtained in a trial of the OX40 agonist ivuxolimab. CDR3 sequence reads: CSSGPQNTEAFF. The CDR3 bases are TGCAGCTCGGGACCTCAGAACACTGAAGCTTTCTTT.